This TCR beta chain emerged from a study of response to subunit inactivated influenza vaccine. Study-wide results and caveats: Every seasonal influenza vaccination brings in few new T cells, the authors suggested.

The CDR3 covers 15 residues. Trimming cost V 2 bases and J 5 bases, with 13 bases left between them. Regarding this clonotype: Its matching antigen is unknown.

TCRdb passed the RT-PCR reads through MiXCR, listing each CDR3 protein once. The sample has roughly 630,000 distinct CDR3 sequences; around 13% are singletons. The chain combines TRBV12-3 or TRBV12-4 with TRBJ2-1, with a possible D match to TRBD2 (6 bases). This clonotype was sampled from a man aged 50-59 years who received an inactivated influenza vaccine. The sequences come from PBMCs from blood, collected 14 to 15 days before vaccination. CDR3 in DNA: TGTGCCAGCAGTTTAAGGGAGGCCATAAACAATGAGCAGTTCTTC. This encodes CASSLREAINNEQFF.